Each of the 30 T cell receptor beta chains below was sequenced from the same sample in a study of T cell changes during pregnancy in multiple sclerosis. This table comes from immunoSEQ multiplex PCR, and its TCRdb copy is limited to in-frame clones, with some not included. The data contain under 100,000 clones, approximately 90% of them singletons. The sequencing used peripheral blood, collected in the first trimester of pregnancy. These TCRs come from a female donor in good health, enrolled as a control in a pregnancy study.

The chain uses TRBV7-9 and TRBJ1-2; D is perhaps TRBD1 (5 bases). V was pared by 3 bases and J by 5 bases, with 7 bases between. The CDR3 runs to 12 residues. Germline V gene sequence: CDR1 SEHNR, CDR2 FQNEAQ (reference sequence). In nucleotides, the CDR3 is TGTGCCAGCAGCTTTACAGGATATGGCTACACCTTC. Residues: CASSFTGYGYTF.

V usage is TRBV5-1 and J usage is TRBJ1-2; possible D gene TRBD1, 5 bases. This CDR3 region has 14 residues. Trimming took off 0 bases at V and 4 bases at J, with 10 bases between the two ends. Germline CDR1 and CDR2: SGHRS and YFSETQ. The CDR3 DNA sequence: TGCGCCAGCAGCTTGGCCGGGACTCCCTATGGCTACACCTTC. It encodes CASSLAGTPYGYTF.

The genes are TRBV5-8 and TRBJ1-1; TRBD1 aligns across 10 bases. CDR1 and CDR2 from the germline V gene are SGHTS and YDEGEE. V trimming: 4 bases; J trimming: 4 bases; junction bases outside the gene matches: 7. The CDR3 loop spans 15 amino acids. CDR3 bases: TGTGCCAGCAGCACCCTTCGACAGGGGGCCACTGAAGCTTTCTTT. Translating gives CASSTLRQGATEAFF.

The chain uses TRBV7-2 and TRBJ2-1; D uncertain. The CDR3 covers 14 residues. The germline V gene encodes CDR1 SGHTA and CDR2 FQGNSA. V shed 5 bases and J shed 3 bases, with 11 bases lying between them. The CDR3 loop is CASSLGTLYNEQFF. The CDR3 DNA sequence: TGTGCCAGCAGCCTTGGTACTCTCTACAATGAGCAGTTCTTC.

The chain has TRBV5-8 and TRBJ2-7; D may be TRBD1 (6 bases). Per germline, CDR1 SGHTS and CDR2 YDEGEE. CDR3 length: 17 amino acids. V lost 4 bases to trimming and J lost 0 bases, with 20 bases between them. The CDR3 sequence: CASSLSSAQGDSYEQYF. The CDR3 nucleotides read TGTGCCAGCAGCCTCTCTTCCGCACAGGGAGACTCCTACGAGCAGTACTTC.

CDR3 amino acids: CASSLEGRTNEKLFF. CDR3 nucleotides: TGTGCCAGCAGTTTGGAGGGACGAACTAATGAAAAACTGTTTTTT. V usage is TRBV28 and J usage is TRBJ1-4; perhaps TRBD1 as D (5 bases). The CDR3 extends over 15 amino acids. V was shortened by 3 bases and J by 1 base, with 9 bases between the two germline ends. From germline, CDR1 is MDHEN and CDR2 SYDVKM.

This clone has only one observation. The V gene is TRBV7-2, the J gene TRBJ2-2; possible D gene TRBD1, 7 bases. V lost 5 bases and J lost 3, with 22 bases in between. The CDR3 spans 18 residues. The germline V gene encodes CDR1 SGHTA and CDR2 FQGNSA. DNA of the CDR3: TGTGCCAGCAGCCCCCAGGGGGGTTCCGGATCCTACACCGGGGAGCTGTTTTTT. Its protein product is CASSPQGGSGSYTGELFF.

The rearrangement links TRBV19 to TRBJ1-2; 7 nucleotides agree with TRBD1. V lost 2 bases and J lost 4; bases outside the gene matches: 7. CDR1 and CDR2 from the germline V gene are LNHDA and SQIVND (reference sequence). The CDR3 length is 15 residues. This CDR3 reads CASSIKGGQPYGYTF. CDR3 bases: TGTGCCAGTAGTATAAAAGGGGGACAGCCCTATGGCTACACCTTC.

The chain joins TRBV18 to TRBJ1-1, with 7 bases aligning to TRBD1. CDR1 and CDR2 (germline): KGHSH, LQKENI. J was trimmed by 7 bases and V by 4 bases; bases with no gene match: 24. The CDR3 loop spans 19 amino acids. In nucleotides, the CDR3 is TGTGCCAGCTCACTAATCGGGTATGGGACAGCCAGGCCAGGGGGTGAAGCTTTCTTT. Protein: CASSLIGYGTARPGGEAFF.

A single count supports this clone. V usage is TRBV11-2 and J usage is TRBJ1-1, with 7 bases fitting TRBD1. The CDR3 contains 15 residues. CDR1 is SGHAT, CDR2 FQNNGV, per germline. The J segment lost 3 bases and the V segment lost 2 bases, leaving 6 bases of the junction unmatched. The CDR3 region has the DNA TGTGCCAGCAGCTTACTACAGGGGCGAGACACTGAAGCTTTCTTT. The encoded protein is CASSLLQGRDTEAFF.

The sample holds a few counts of this clone. This CDR3 is also generated by other DNA sequences in the sample. The chain uses TRBV6-5 and TRBJ1-4; a possible D gene is TRBD1 (5 bases). The ends were cut back, 6 bases at V and 1 base at J, with 12 bases in the middle. From germline, CDR1 is MNHEY and CDR2 SVGAGI. There are 15 residues in the CDR3. The CDR3 loop is CASSSMGGTNEKLFF. The CDR3 DNA follows: TGTGCCAGCAGCTCTATGGGGGGAACTAATGAAAAACTGTTTTTT.

The chain joins TRBV28 to TRBJ2-7, with a weak D call TRBD1 (5 bases). The ends were cut back, 6 bases at V and 4 bases at J, with 16 bases in the middle. Germline-derived CDR1 and CDR2 are MDHEN and SYDVKM. There are 14 residues in the CDR3. The CDR3 is CASSSTRVFYEQYF. The DNA for the CDR3 is TGTGCCAGCAGCTCAACCAGGGTGTTTTACGAGCAGTACTTC. The entire variable domain, with the rest obtained from reference TRBV28 and TRBJ2-7, is as follows: DVKVTQSSRYLVKRTGEKVFLECVQDMDHENMFWYRQDPGLGLRLIYFSYDVKMKEKGDIPEGYSVSREKKERFSLILESASTNQTSMYLCASSSTRVFYEQYFGPGTRLTVT.

The V gene is TRBV7-2, the J gene TRBJ1-2; 9 bases align to TRBD1. V gave up 4 bases and J gave up 6 bases; unmatched junction bases: 12. Germline CDR1 is SGHTA and CDR2 is FQGNSA. This CDR3 is built from 16 residues. The CDR3 reads CASSSRNYRGRHGYTF. The CDR3 nucleotides are TGTGCCAGCAGCTCACGAAATTACAGGGGGCGGCATGGCTACACCTTC.

The chain employs TRBV6-5 and TRBJ1-5; 7 bases map to TRBD1. CDR3 length equals 15 residues. The V gene end was trimmed by 5 bases and the J gene end by 0 bases; junction bases not matched to a gene: 4. Germline V gene sequence: CDR1 MNHEY, CDR2 SVGAGI. CDR3 residues: CASSNDRVSNQPQHF. In nucleotides, the CDR3 is TGTGCCAGCAGTAACGACAGGGTTAGCAATCAGCCCCAGCATTTT.

This sequence joins TRBV15 and TRBJ1-2; TRBD1 matches at 7 bases. Trimming cost V 5 bases and J 2 bases; bases outside gene matches: 2. Germline V CDR1 and CDR2: LNHNV, YYDKDF (reference sequence). The length of the CDR3 is 13 residues. CDR3 protein: CATSLTGNYGYTF. CDR3 coding DNA: TGTGCCACCAGCTTGACAGGGAACTATGGCTACACCTTC.

The V call is TRBV7-3, the J call TRBJ1-1, with a tentative D call TRBD1 (6 bases). Germline V gene sequence: CDR1 SGHTA, CDR2 FQGTGA. The ends were cut back, 1 base at V and 4 bases at J, with 19 bases in the middle. CDR3 length equals 17 residues. CDR3 protein: CASSLKGGGGIPTEAFF. The DNA for the CDR3 is TGTGCCAGCAGCTTAAAGGGAGGGGGTGGGATTCCCACTGAAGCTTTCTTT.

V gene TRBV7-3 combines with J gene TRBJ2-1; 7 positions match TRBD2. The germline gives CDR1 SGHTA, CDR2 FQGTGA. Trimming took 4 bases from V and 1 from J; bases not matched to a gene: 4. The CDR3 totals 15 residues. CDR3 residues: CASSSSGGSYNEQFF. The CDR3 nucleotides read TGTGCCAGCAGCTCCTCCGGGGGGTCCTACAATGAGCAGTTCTTC.

The J gene is TRBJ2-3, the V gene TRBV9; no clear D gene. CDR1 and CDR2 from the germline V gene are SGDLS and YYNGEE. Trimming stripped 0 bases from V and 0 bases from J, with 8 bases between. The CDR3 covers 15 residues. This chain's CDR3 is CASSVEATSTDTQYF. Written as DNA, the CDR3 is TGTGCCAGCAGCGTAGAAGCCACTAGCACAGATACGCAGTATTTT. Full variable domain (outside the CDR3, taken from reference TRBV9 and TRBJ2-3): DSGVTQTPKHLITATGQRVTLRCSPRSGDLSVYWYQQSLDQGLQFLIQYYNGEERAKGNILERFSAQQFPDLHSELNLSSLELGDSALYFCASSVEATSTDTQYFGPGTRLTVL.

The gene calls are TRBV2 and TRBJ1-5; D not resolved. V lost 4 bases, J lost 1 base, and 11 bases lay in between. CDR3 length equals 15 residues. The germline CDR1 and CDR2 sequences are SNHLY and FYNNEI. This CDR3 reads CASSVTPMSNQPQHF. DNA of the CDR3: TGTGCCAGCAGTGTAACACCCATGAGCAATCAGCCCCAGCATTTT. Full variable domain (outside the CDR3, taken from reference TRBV2 and TRBJ1-5): EPEVTQTPSHQVTQMGQEVILRCVPISNHLYFYWYRQILGQKVEFLVSFYNNEISEKSEIFDDQFSVERPDGSNFTLKIRSTKLEDSAMYFCASSVTPMSNQPQHFGDGTRLSIL.

The genes are TRBV6-6 and TRBJ2-3, with D hard to call. Trimming took off 5 bases at V and 6 bases at J, with 9 bases between the two ends. This CDR3 region has 12 residues. CDR1 is MNHNY, CDR2 SVGAGI, per germline (reference sequence). In nucleotides, the CDR3 is TGTGCCAGCAGTCCCCTTGGCGATACGCAGTATTTT. Translating it yields CASSPLGDTQYF.

V usage is TRBV4-2 and J usage is TRBJ1-1; D is unresolved. The V and J ends lost 4 bases and 10 bases respectively, with 25 bases between them. The germline CDR1 and CDR2 sequences are LGHNA and YNFKEQ. The CDR3 runs 16 residues. Here the CDR3 DNA reads TGTGCCAGCAGCCCCCTAGATCAGCTGAACCCCCTGGGAGCTTTCTTT. Translating gives CASSPLDQLNPLGAFF.

The CDR3, as DNA: TGTGCCAGTGCGAACGGAAAGACAGGCAGAAGTGGCTACACCTTC. It specifies CASANGKTGRSGYTF. The J gene is TRBJ1-2, the V gene TRBV27; D possibly corresponds to TRBD1 (6 bases). CDR3 length: 15 residues. Trimming left V 9 bases short and J 7 bases short, with 24 bases between. CDR1 and CDR2 from the germline V gene are MNHEY and SMNVEV (reference sequence).

This chain uses TRBV6-5 with TRBJ1-2; 7 bases map to TRBD1. Germline V gene data show CDR1 as MNHEY and CDR2 as SVGAGI. CDR3 size: 11 residues. The CDR3 sequence: CVDRDFYGYTF. CDR3 DNA: TGTGTTGACAGGGATTTCTATGGCTACACCTTC.

This clone was detected once. The chain employs TRBV7-3 and TRBJ1-6; D is unresolved. Germline values: CDR1 SGHTA, CDR2 FQGTGA. This CDR3 has 16 amino acids. Trimming left V 1 base short and J 8 bases short, with 15 bases between. CDR3 amino acids: CASSLSMAGLDSPLHF. The CDR3 DNA is TGTGCCAGCAGCTTAAGCATGGCAGGATTGGATTCACCCCTCCACTTT.

The chain links TRBV7-9 to TRBJ2-1, with 8 bases aligning to TRBD1. Germline-derived CDR1 and CDR2 are SEHNR and FQNEAQ (reference sequence). Unmatched junction bases numbered 8, after V lost 1 base and J lost 9 bases. The CDR3 totals 15 residues. The chain's CDR3 is CASSLGQGSPPEQFF. The CDR3 coding sequence is TGTGCCAGCAGCTTAGGACAGGGGTCCCCTCCTGAGCAGTTCTTC.

CDR3 region: CASSLAGAAFF. The CDR3 nucleotides are TGTGCCAGCAGTCTAGCGGGCGCGGCTTTCTTT. This chain uses TRBV14 with TRBJ1-1, with no clear D. The V end lost 6 bases, the J end lost 11 bases, and 13 bases lay between the germline ends. The CDR3 totals 11 residues. Germline V lookup: CDR1 SGHDN, CDR2 FVKESK.

V is TRBV6-5 and J is TRBJ1-2, with D perhaps matching TRBD1 (5 bases). This CDR3 comprises 11 residues. V dropped 6 bases and J dropped 7 bases, with 9 bases sitting between them. Germline V lookup: CDR1 MNHEY, CDR2 SVGAGI. The CDR3, as DNA: TGTGCCAGCAGGACAGTCGTTGGCTACACCTTC. Translating gives CASRTVVGYTF.

This clone was counted a single time. The chain couples TRBV7-6 to TRBJ1-1, with unresolved D. The CDR3 spans 15 residues. V was trimmed by 2 bases and J by 1 base, leaving 11 bases between them. Germline V lookup: CDR1 SGHVS, CDR2 FNYEAQ. This chain's CDR3 is CASSLSWGGNTEAFF. The CDR3 nucleotides are TGTGCCAGCAGCTTATCCTGGGGAGGGAACACTGAAGCTTTCTTT. The full variable domain, completed using reference TRBV7-6 and TRBJ1-1, is GAGVSQSPRYKVTKRGQDVALRCDPISGHVSLYWYRQALGQGPEFLTYFNYEAQQDKSGLPNDRFSAERPEGSISTLTIQRTEQRDSAMYRCASSLSWGGNTEAFFGQGTRLTVV.

This clone was observed a single time. V and J are TRBV18 and TRBJ2-7, with 10 nucleotides matching TRBD1. V lost 2 bases, J lost 6 bases, and 7 bases stayed unmatched. This CDR3 has 15 residues. Germline values: CDR1 KGHSH, CDR2 LQKENI. The CDR3 spells CASSPSGTGALEQYF. CDR3 sequence (DNA): TGTGCCAGCTCACCATCCGGGACAGGGGCCCTCGAGCAGTACTTC.

This chain links TRBV29-1 with TRBJ1-1; D is unresolved. V was pared by 1 base and J by 4 bases, with 13 bases between. The CDR3 length is 14 residues. Germline V gene data show CDR1 as SQVTM and CDR2 as ANQGSEA. The CDR3 loop reads CSVEARALGTEAFF. In DNA, the CDR3 is TGCAGCGTTGAAGCGAGGGCCTTGGGCACTGAAGCTTTCTTT.